Below are 25 T cell receptor beta chains sequenced from a single sample in a study of graft-versus-host responses after intestinal transplantation. Graft specimens yielded both intraepithelial and lamina propria lymphocytes. TCRdb's table, derived via immunoSEQ multiplex PCR, lists solely in-frame clones and lacks some. The sample has about 7,000 clones; approximately 71% are singletons. The sample in question was ileum tissue, obtained 230 to 240 days after intestinal transplantation. The source is a human patient who received an intestinal transplant, so some T cells may come from the graft donor.

The CDR3: CASSAGLAGGPDPEQYV. The CDR3 DNA sequence: TGTGCCAGCAGCGCGGGACTAGCGGGGGGACCGGATCCCGAGCAGTACGTC. V gene TRBV5-4 combines with J gene TRBJ2-7; 15 bases are a match to TRBD2. V was clipped by 4 bases and J by 6 bases; unmatched bases: 11. Germline V gives CDR1 SGHNT, CDR2 YYREEE (reference sequence). This CDR3 contains 17 residues.

The rearrangement uses TRBV16 and TRBJ1-6; D perhaps matches TRBD1 (5 bases). V lost 4 bases to trimming and J lost 5 bases, with 12 bases between them. There are 15 residues in the CDR3. Germline CDR1 and CDR2: KGHSY and FQNENV. The CDR3 sequence: CASSPEKGNNSPLHF. CDR3 in DNA: TGTGCCAGCAGCCCAGAGAAGGGGAATAATTCACCCCTCCACTTT.

This clone is a singleton in its sample. V and J are TRBV18 and TRBJ2-1, with D possibly matching TRBD2 (6 bases). V was clipped by 3 bases and J by 9 bases, with 9 bases between them. The V gene's germline CDR1 is KGHSH and CDR2 LQKENI. The CDR3 extends over 12 amino acids. The CDR3 nucleotides are TGTGCCAGCTCACCGCGGGGCGCTGAGCAGTTCTTC. Protein sequence: CASSPRGAEQFF.

This chain links TRBV5-6 with TRBJ1-2, with a tentative D call TRBD1 (6 bases). From germline, CDR1 is SGHDT and CDR2 YYEEEE. CDR3 size: 16 residues. Trimming removed 2 bases from V and 1 base from J, with 15 bases in between. The CDR3 spells CASSFGQGISNYGYTF. Here the CDR3 DNA reads TGTGCCAGCAGCTTCGGGCAGGGGATAAGTAACTATGGCTACACCTTC.

This clone has just a few counts. The rearrangement uses TRBV28 and TRBJ2-7, with D possibly matching TRBD2 (5 bases). CDR3 length equals 11 residues. The ends were cut back, 5 bases at V and 4 bases at J, with 6 bases in the middle. The V gene's germline CDR1 is MDHEN and CDR2 SYDVKM. CDR3 DNA sequence: TGTGCCAGCAGTCGAGGGTACGAGCAGTACGTC. Protein sequence: CASSRGYEQYV.

This chain links TRBV13 with TRBJ1-2; 9 bases map to TRBD1. Losses at the gene ends were 4 bases for V and 1 base for J; bases not matched to a gene: 4. The CDR3 has 15 residues. Germline V gives CDR1 PRHDT, CDR2 FYEKMQ (reference sequence). The CDR3 nucleotides read TGTGCCAGCAGCTCCAACAGGGGGCATAACTATGGCTACACCTTC. Encoded protein: CASSSNRGHNYGYTF.

This clone appeared a single time. This chain uses TRBV15 with TRBJ2-2; D gene unclear. In germline, CDR1 is LNHNV, CDR2 YYDKDF (reference sequence). This CDR3 has 14 amino acids. V was pared by 1 base and J by 1 base, with 4 bases between. The CDR3 loop reads CATSRAGNTGELFF. The CDR3 DNA reads as TGTGCCACCAGCAGAGCAGGGAACACCGGGGAGCTGTTTTTT.

The chain recombines TRBV29-1 with TRBJ2-1; D possibly corresponds to TRBD2 (5 bases). There are 13 residues in the CDR3. From germline, CDR1 is SQVTM and CDR2 ANQGSEA. The germline V and J ends were trimmed by 6 bases and 5 bases, with 14 bases remaining between them. The CDR3 loop is CSVQLDWDNEQFF. For the CDR3, the DNA is TGCAGCGTCCAACTAGATTGGGACAATGAGCAGTTCTTC.

The J gene is TRBJ1-6, the V gene TRBV27; D might be TRBD1 (5 bases). Germline CDR1 and CDR2: MNHEY and SMNVEV (reference sequence). This CDR3 region has 14 residues. V gave up 5 bases and J gave up 6 bases, with 11 bases separating them. Here the CDR3 reads CASSQGRTNSPLHF. CDR3 coding DNA: TGTGCCAGCAGTCAGGGCAGGACTAATTCACCCCTCCACTTT.

The V call is TRBV28, the J call TRBJ2-2, with TRBD1 matching 7 bases. This CDR3 has 17 residues. The trim removed 6 bases at V and 0 bases at J, leaving 10 bases unmatched. CDR1 is MDHEN and CDR2 is SYDVKM in the germline V gene. DNA of the CDR3: TGTGCCAGCAGGACCGACAGGGCAATACCGAACACCGGGGAGCTGTTTTTT. Translation: CASRTDRAIPNTGELFF.

Of note for this clone: The same CDR3 is also encoded by other DNA sequences in this sample. This chain connects TRBV5-1 to TRBJ2-5, with D perhaps assigned TRBD1 or TRBD2 (6 bases each). The germline CDR1 and CDR2 sequences are SGHRS and YFSETQ. The CDR3 runs to 15 residues. The V and J ends lost 1 base and 2 bases respectively, with 12 bases between them. As DNA, the CDR3 is TGCGCCAGCAGCTTGTCGGGGGCTAATCAAGAGACCCAGTACTTC. Protein sequence: CASSLSGANQETQYF. The full variable domain, rest sourced from reference TRBV5-1 and TRBJ2-5, is KAGVTQTPRYLIKTRGQQVTLSCSPISGHRSVSWYQQTPGQGLQFLFEYFSETQRNKGNFPGRFSGRQFSNSRSEMNVSTLELGDSALYLCASSLSGANQETQYFGPGTRLLVL.

The chain couples TRBV27 to TRBJ1-5; 7 bases match TRBD1. The CDR3 contains 12 residues. Germline V CDR1 and CDR2: MNHEY, SMNVEV (reference sequence). Trimming cost V 7 bases and J 12 bases; bases outside gene matches: 9. This chain's CDR3 is CASKTGAQRQHF. The CDR3 DNA reads as TGTGCCAGCAAAACAGGGGCGCAACGCCAGCATTTT.

The chain carries TRBV2 and TRBJ1-6, with D possibly matching TRBD1 (5 bases). CDR3 size: 17 residues. The V and J ends lost 7 bases and 0 bases respectively, with 16 bases between them. CDR1 and CDR2 (germline): SNHLY, FYNNEI. The CDR3 DNA follows: TGTGCCAGCACGGCGCAGGCGGGACGCTCCTATAATTCACCCCTCCACTTT. Translating gives CASTAQAGRSYNSPLHF.

The CDR3 here is CASSLEAGRTGELFF. The CDR3 DNA reads TGTGCCAGCAGCTTGGAGGCGGGACGCACCGGGGAGCTGTTTTTT. The gene calls are TRBV5-4 and TRBJ2-2; D may be TRBD2 (6 bases). V was clipped by 0 bases and J by 4 bases, with 10 bases between them. Germline CDR1 reads SGHNT; CDR2 reads YYREEE (reference sequence). This CDR3 is built from 15 residues.

The CDR3 spells CASSDSWGGQFF. In DNA form, the CDR3 reads TGTGCCAGCAGTGACAGTTGGGGGGGTCAGTTCTTC. The V and J genes are TRBV6-4 and TRBJ2-1, with 7 bases that match TRBD2. With 2 bases clipped from V and 13 bases from J, the junction kept 5 bases outside the gene matches. In germline, CDR1 is MRHNA, CDR2 SNTAGT. This CDR3 has 12 residues.

This chain connects TRBV27 to TRBJ2-7, with TRBD2 as a possible D gene (6 bases). V shed 8 bases and J shed 2 bases, with 19 bases lying between them. Germline CDR1 and CDR2: MNHEY and SMNVEV (reference sequence). The CDR3 is 15 residues long. The CDR3 DNA reads TGTGCCAGCCAAGGGCGGGGAACGGGGCCCTACGAGCAGTACTTC. Its protein product is CASQGRGTGPYEQYF.

The chain links TRBV2 to TRBJ2-3; D is undetermined. Trimming shortened V by 4 bases and J by 4 bases, and 12 bases separated the two germline ends. The CDR3 contains 14 residues. CDR1 and CDR2 from the germline V gene are SNHLY and FYNNEI. CDR3 sequence: CASSATERADTQYF. CDR3 bases: TGTGCCAGCAGTGCTACTGAAAGGGCAGATACGCAGTATTTT.

This chain links TRBV5-1 with TRBJ2-1; 10 positions match TRBD2. V shed 4 bases and J 5 bases; nucleotides not matched to a gene: 9. The V gene's germline CDR1 is SGHRS and CDR2 YFSETQ. The CDR3 covers 16 residues. This chain's CDR3 is CASSAMGLARDNEQFF. For the CDR3, the DNA is TGCGCCAGCAGCGCGATGGGACTAGCGAGGGACAATGAGCAGTTCTTC.

The rearrangement uses TRBV27 and TRBJ1-6; the D gene is possibly TRBD1 (5 bases). Germline CDR1 and CDR2: MNHEY and SMNVEV (reference sequence). CDR3 length: 15 residues. Trimming pared 3 bases from V and 10 bases from J, leaving 16 bases between. In DNA, the CDR3 is TGTGCCAGCAGTTTTTTGGCCGGCTGGGGGTCACCCCTCCACTTT. Translated: CASSFLAGWGSPLHF.

The chain links TRBV30 to TRBJ2-5, with TRBD2 identical over 8 bases. The CDR3 totals 12 residues. From germline, CDR1 is GTSNPN and CDR2 SVGIG (reference sequence). Trimming took 5 bases from V and 7 from J; bases not matched to a gene: 6. CDR3 sequence reads: CAWAGGSGTQYF. Written as DNA, the CDR3 is TGTGCCTGGGCGGGAGGATCCGGGACCCAGTACTTC.

The V call is TRBV7-3, the J call TRBJ2-1; the D is unclear. Germline values: CDR1 SGHTA, CDR2 FQGTGA. The V end lost 3 bases, the J end lost 9 bases, and 6 bases lay between the germline ends. The CDR3 contains 11 residues. CDR3 protein: CASSLDREQFF. For the CDR3, the DNA is TGTGCCAGCAGCTTGGACCGTGAGCAGTTCTTC.

The CDR3 is CASSLTPGQETQYF. The CDR3 coding sequence is TGCGCCAGCAGCTTAACCCCAGGTCAAGAGACCCAGTACTTC. This chain connects TRBV5-1 to TRBJ2-5; D unresolved. V lost 2 bases and J lost 2, with 10 bases in between. Germline CDR1 and CDR2: SGHRS and YFSETQ. This CDR3 is built from 14 residues.

The V and J genes are TRBV15 and TRBJ1-2; D ambiguous. CDR3 length: 14 residues. The germline V and J ends were trimmed by 0 bases and 3 bases, with 8 bases remaining between them. The germline gives CDR1 LNHNV, CDR2 YYDKDF (reference sequence). CDR3 sequence: CATSRDRSDYGYTF. In DNA, the CDR3 is TGTGCCACCAGCAGAGATCGCTCGGACTATGGCTACACCTTC.

The chain uses TRBV28 and TRBJ1-2, with TRBD1 matching 7 bases. In germline, CDR1 is MDHEN, CDR2 SYDVKM. This CDR3 contains 14 residues. J was trimmed by 4 bases and V by 2 bases; bases with no gene match: 4. The CDR3 is CASSLGQAGYGYTF. The CDR3 coding sequence is TGTGCCAGCAGTTTAGGACAGGCAGGCTATGGCTACACCTTC.

The chain couples TRBV10-3 to TRBJ1-1, with D unclear. V lost 1 base, J lost 0 bases, and 6 bases lay in between. CDR1 is ENHRY, CDR2 SYGVKD, per germline. This CDR3 comprises 14 residues. CDR3 sequence reads: CAISELGLNTEAFF. In DNA form, the CDR3 reads TGTGCCATCAGTGAGTTGGGCTTGAACACTGAAGCTTTCTTT.